This T cell receptor (beta chain) was profiled in a study of T cells after posttransplantation cyclophosphamide. General study findings and limits: Recipient CMV seropositivity and CMV reactivation strongly tracked TRB clonality. Later post-transplant blood repertoires were often dominated by donor CD8+ memory clones. Tissue-infiltrating T cells from skin or gut overlapped little with blood T cells.

On the day of bone marrow donation, the related graft donor provided peripheral blood. TCRdb's copy holds only in-frame clones and misses some; the assay was immunoSEQ multiplex PCR. The sample has 37,000 or so clones, none seen only once. CDR3 length: 18 residues. Germline assignment: CDR1 SEHNR and CDR2 FQNEAQ (reference sequence). Trimming stripped 1 base from V and 3 bases from J, with 19 bases between. This clone came up many times. Its specificity is unknown. The receptor comes from a man aged 30 to 45 in good health and a related stem cell transplant donor. This sequence joins TRBV7-9 and TRBJ1-5, with a weak D call TRBD1 (6 bases). Sequenced sample: PBMCs. The CDR3 sequence is CASSLVPVGGLYNQPQHF. The CDR3 region has the DNA TGTGCCAGCAGCTTAGTCCCAGTGGGGGGGCTATACAATCAGCCCCAGCATTTT.